This T cell receptor (beta chain) was retrieved from a study of lymphopenia after photon versus proton radiotherapy. This clone was counted a few times. Here immunoSEQ multiplex PCR was the method, and the copy in TCRdb shows in-frame clones only, minus some. The sample includes about 24,000 clones, about four fifths of them seen just once. There are 14 residues in the CDR3. Trimming cost V 5 bases and J 0 bases, with 10 bases left between them. Germline CDR1 reads SGHTA; CDR2 reads FQGTGA. The sequence was collected from a man aged 40-49 years with gastric cancer. The chain combines TRBV7-3 with TRBJ1-1; perhaps TRBD1 as D (5 bases). The sample in question was peripheral blood, obtained from a patient treated with photon-based radiotherapy. The CDR3: CASSPSTVNTEAFF. CDR3 sequence (DNA): TGTGCCAGCAGCCCGTCGACAGTGAACACTGAAGCTTTCTTT.